The T cell receptor (beta chain) under discussion was sequenced for a study of cytomegalovirus exposure and HLA in healthy donors. Healthy bone marrow donors formed the donor group. Findings and limits, study-wide: The study put 150 to 200 TCR beta chains on its list as cytomegalovirus-associated. Some V segments could not be told apart, so they were left out, TRBV6-2 and TRBV6-3 among them.

A multiplex PCR was run with 60 Vbeta primers and 13 Jbeta primers. Measured with immunoSEQ multiplex PCR; TCRdb has only the in-frame clones, and not every one. The data show approximately 120,000 clones, with about three quarters seen just once and around 3.5% held by the top ten. In the case of this clone: Its specificity is not known.

This CDR3 comprises 14 residues. Per the germline V gene, CDR1 is SGHDT and CDR2 is YYEEEE. The germline V and J ends were trimmed by 4 bases and 4 bases, with 14 bases remaining between them. This clonotype originated in a man aged 25 to 45 in good health and CMV-seronegative. The V and J genes are TRBV5-6 and TRBJ1-2; D remains unclear. The specimen sequenced was PBMCs. CDR3 nucleotides: TGTGCCAGCAGCCCTCTTCTTACTCTCTATGGCTACACCTTC. This encodes CASSPLLTLYGYTF.